This TCR beta chain was recovered during a study of CD8+ T cells in alopecia areata. As for treatment: oral pan-JAK inhibitor, 5-10 mg twice daily. Extracted from the samples, RNA was reverse transcribed into cDNA to serve as the sequencing template. Method: immunoSEQ multiplex PCR; TCRdb's copy keeps in-frame clones and lacks some. The top ten hold roughly an eighth of the sample, which has roughly 170,000 clones, roughly 61% seen once. This clone came up once. This specimen was CD8+ T cells sorted from blood, taken at week 24, from a patient treated with tofacitinib. This receptor was taken from a human donor with alopecia areata.

The CDR3 region is CASSWSSGDYTGELFF. CDR3 nucleotides: TGTGCCAGCAGTTGGTCTAGCGGGGATTACACCGGGGAGCTGTTTTTT. The chain recombines TRBV6-5 with TRBJ2-2, with 9 bases identical to TRBD2. CDR3 length: 16 residues. V lost 4 bases, J lost 3 bases, and 6 bases stayed unmatched. The V gene's germline CDR1 is MNHEY and CDR2 SVGAGI.